This T cell receptor beta chain was sequenced for a study of breast tumors, draining lymph nodes, adjacent tissues. Study findings and constraints: Tumor TCR diversity was below lymph nodes but above nontumor tissue. The data were judged consistent with most tumor T cells coming from lymph node and expanding in tumor. Compared with basal-like, luminal-like tumors shared significantly more repertoire with nontumor tissue.

Breast cancer patients provided tissue from their axillary draining lymph nodes. In TCRdb, the multiplex PCR reads were re-called with MiXCR into one record per CDR3 protein. The sample lists approximately 190,000 distinct CDR3 sequences, approximately 33% occurring once. Many counts were recorded for this clonotype. Its target is not known. The CDR3 runs to 17 residues. CDR1 and CDR2 (germline): SGHRS, YFSETQ. Trimming removed 0 bases at V and 3 bases at J, with 18 bases between. This clonotype originated in a female donor with breast cancer. Some clones in this sample may be carry-over from other donors' samples. The chain employs TRBV5-1 and TRBJ2-5, with D possibly TRBD1 on 6 matching bases. The sequenced sample was axillary lymph node tissue. CDR3 sequence: CASSLGGRGVGKETQYF. The CDR3 nucleotides are TGCGCCAGCAGCTTGGGCGGCAGGGGAGTGGGGAAAGAGACCCAGTACTTC.